The clone carrying this T cell receptor beta chain was recorded a few times. Attachment of unique molecular identifiers was made to individual cDNA molecules. In TCRdb, the 5' RACE reads were re-called with MiXCR into one record per CDR3 protein. Of fewer than 85,000 distinct CDR3 sequences listed, roughly an eighth were seen once; the top ten hold about 1.4%. CDR1 SGHDN and CDR2 FVKESK come from the germline V gene. V shed 4 bases and J shed 7 bases, with 13 bases lying between them. This CDR3 is 14 amino acids long. The data stem from a study of early T cells in non-severe SARS-CoV-2 infection. About the research overall: Chains from this unsorted whole-blood bulk RNA could not be paired.

The sequencing sample was made of whole blood. The chain has TRBV14 and TRBJ2-2; TRBD1 might be the D (7 bases). The sequence was collected from an adult who was a healthcare worker with PCR-confirmed SARS-CoV-2 infection or an uninfected control (not recorded which). CDR3 protein: CASSRRGHNGELFF. CDR3 nucleotide sequence: TGTGCCAGCAGCCGGAGGGGGCATAACGGGGAGCTGTTTTTT.